The 18 T cell receptor beta chains below all came from one sample that was sequenced in a study of technical replicates of blood from several donors. The data were produced by immunoSEQ multiplex PCR, yet TCRdb's version contains in-frame clones alone and is incomplete. The sample includes 45,000 to 55,000 clones, about 95% of them seen just once. Sequencing was carried out using T cells isolated from PBMCs. Receptors were obtained from a human donor in good health.

The V and J genes are TRBV7-9 and TRBJ2-2, with a possible D match to TRBD2 (6 bases). Trimming pared 3 bases from V and 6 bases from J, leaving 8 bases between. Germline V gene data show CDR1 as SEHNR and CDR2 as FQNEAQ (reference sequence). CDR3 length: 13 residues. This chain's CDR3 is CASSLRRAGELFF. CDR3 DNA: TGTGCCAGCAGCTTGCGGAGGGCCGGGGAGCTGTTTTTT. The variable domain in full, completed from reference TRBV7-9 and TRBJ2-2, reads DTGVSQNPRHKITKRGQNVTFRCDPISEHNRLYWYRQTLGQGPEFLTYFQNEAQLEKSRLLSDRFSAERPKGSFSTLEIQRTEQGDSAMYLCASSLRRAGELFFGEGSRLTVL.

The genes are TRBV7-6 and TRBJ2-2, with TRBD2 matching over 14 bases. Germline CDR1 SGHVS, CDR2 FNYEAQ. Trimming cost V 4 bases and J 4 bases; bases outside gene matches: 5. This CDR3 is 17 amino acids long. The CDR3 DNA sequence: TGTGCCAGCAGCTCCAGGGGGACTAGCGGGGGCACCGGGGAGCTGTTTTTT. Protein product: CASSSRGTSGGTGELFF.

The chain recombines TRBV23-1 with TRBJ2-1; possible D gene TRBD2, 6 bases. TRBV23-1 is designated an ORF whose function remains uncertain. The CDR3 contains 16 residues. V was trimmed by 3 bases and J by 0 bases, leaving 12 bases between them. The DNA of the CDR3 is TGCGCCAGCAGTCATTGCGCGGGGAGCTCCTACAATGAGCAGTTCTTC. Translation: CASSHCAGSSYNEQFF.

The table lists this clone with a count of one. V gene TRBV7-3 combines with J gene TRBJ2-5, with 7 bases lining up with TRBD2. The CDR3 covers 15 residues. V trimming: 0 bases; J trimming: 5 bases; junction bases outside the gene matches: 6. Looked up from germline, CDR1 is SGHTA and CDR2 is FQGTGA. This CDR3 reads CASSLTGTKSETQYF. As DNA, the CDR3 is TGTGCCAGCAGCTTAACCGGGACTAAGAGTGAGACCCAGTACTTC.

This clone was seen a single time. V and J are TRBV28 and TRBJ2-2; TRBD2 matches 15 bases. This CDR3 is 19 amino acids long. J was trimmed by 0 bases and V by 4 bases; bases with no gene match: 6. CDR1 MDHEN and CDR2 SYDVKM come from the germline V gene. CDR3 sequence reads: CASSSAGLAGGANTGELFF. The CDR3 region has the DNA TGTGCCAGCAGTTCCGCGGGACTAGCGGGAGGAGCGAACACCGGGGAGCTGTTTTTT.

This clone was observed once. V and J are TRBV28 and TRBJ1-3; tentative D call: TRBD1 (5 bases). The CDR3 sequence is 15 residues long. CDR1 and CDR2 from the germline V gene are MDHEN and SYDVKM. The V gene lost 3 bases and the J gene lost 0 bases, with 9 bases spanning the gap. The CDR3 loop reads CASSFSGLSGNTIYF. The CDR3 DNA reads TGTGCCAGCAGTTTCTCAGGGCTCTCTGGAAACACCATATATTTT. Complete variable domain (other parts from reference TRBV28 and TRBJ1-3): DVKVTQSSRYLVKRTGEKVFLECVQDMDHENMFWYRQDPGLGLRLIYFSYDVKMKEKGDIPEGYSVSREKKERFSLILESASTNQTSMYLCASSFSGLSGNTIYFGEGSWLTVV.

Concerning this clone itself: A read error may account for a junction end that differs from germline. The V call is TRBV5-1, the J call TRBJ2-7; 9 nucleotides line up with TRBD1. In germline, CDR1 is SGHRS, CDR2 YFSETQ. The CDR3 is 15 amino acids. The CDR3 DNA reads as TGCGCCAGCAGCTTGGCCCCGGGACAGGGATTCGCGAGTGACTTC. Protein: CASSLAPGQGFASDF.

The rearrangement joins TRBV5-1 to TRBJ2-1; D is uncertain. The ends were cut back, 2 bases at V and 5 bases at J, with 14 bases in the middle. Per germline, CDR1 SGHRS and CDR2 YFSETQ. The CDR3 has 15 residues. CDR3 amino acids: CASSFLAQSNNEQFF. The CDR3 nucleotides read TGCGCCAGCAGCTTCCTGGCACAGTCAAACAATGAGCAGTTCTTC.

This sequence joins TRBV10-2 and TRBJ1-5; no clear D. Trimming took 3 bases from V and 5 from J, leaving 5 bases between them. Germline V gene sequence: CDR1 WSHSY, CDR2 SAAADI. CDR3 length: 12 residues. The CDR3 DNA is TGCGCCAGCAGTGATCTTTATCAGCCCCAGCATTTT. Amino acids: CASSDLYQPQHF.

The chain is built from TRBV7-8 and TRBJ2-3, with D uncertain. The CDR3 has 14 amino acids. V was clipped by 8 bases and J by 2 bases, with 14 bases between them. The germline V gene encodes CDR1 SGHVS and CDR2 FQNEAQ. CDR3 coding DNA: TGTGCCAGCTCCCTTTTGCCTAACACAGATACGCAGTATTTT. Translation: CASSLLPNTDTQYF.

V and J are TRBV5-1 and TRBJ2-7; 10 bases agree with TRBD1. The CDR3 is 14 amino acids. The ends lost 4 bases at V and 4 bases at J; junction bases unmatched: 5. CDR1 is SGHRS and CDR2 is YFSETQ in the germline V gene. DNA for the CDR3: TGCGCCAGCAGCATAGGACAGGGGGAATACGAGCAGTACTTC. This translates into CASSIGQGEYEQYF.

J is TRBJ1-3 and V is TRBV11-2; D ambiguous. Trimming shortened V by 5 bases and J by 4 bases, and 15 bases separated the two germline ends. CDR1 SGHAT and CDR2 FQNNGV come from the germline V gene. This CDR3 spans 15 amino acids. Here the CDR3 DNA reads TGTGCCAGCAGCCACCGGGTCCGAGGAGGAAACACCATATATTTT. Its protein product is CASSHRVRGGNTIYF.

The V gene is TRBV20-1, the J gene TRBJ2-1, with D perhaps matching TRBD2 (5 bases). The CDR3 extends over 10 amino acids. Germline V gene data show CDR1 as DFQATT and CDR2 as SNEGSKA (reference sequence). V was cut by 3 bases and J by 12 bases, with 9 bases left in between. CDR3 nucleotide sequence: TGCAGTGCTAGGAGCGGCCCGCAGTTCTTC. Protein product: CSARSGPQFF.

The genes are TRBV7-9 and TRBJ2-2, with D possibly being TRBD2 (6 bases). Germline loops: CDR1 SEHNR, CDR2 FQNEAQ (reference sequence). The CDR3 sequence is 16 residues long. The V end lost 9 bases, the J end lost 4 bases, and 21 bases lay between the germline ends. CDR3 amino acids: CARGSGSRGSTGELFF. CDR3 coding DNA: TGTGCCAGAGGGTCCGGATCGCGGGGATCCACCGGGGAGCTGTTTTTT.

The V gene is TRBV28, the J gene TRBJ2-7, with a possible D match to TRBD2 (5 bases). The germline gives CDR1 MDHEN, CDR2 SYDVKM. The V and J ends lost 3 bases and 2 bases respectively, with 11 bases between them. The CDR3 runs 14 residues. The DNA of the CDR3 is TGTGCCAGCAGTTTTCGGCGGGTTCCCTACGAGCAGTACTTC. Its protein product is CASSFRRVPYEQYF.

V usage is TRBV7-9 and J usage is TRBJ1-2, with 8 positions matching TRBD1. From germline, CDR1 is SEHNR and CDR2 FQNEAQ (reference sequence). Trimming cost V 2 bases and J 8 bases; bases outside gene matches: 13. The CDR3 is made up of 16 amino acids. The CDR3: CASSLSGQGLKHGYTF. The CDR3, as DNA: TGTGCCAGCAGCTTATCAGGACAGGGATTAAAACACGGCTACACCTTC.

This chain links TRBV7-6 with TRBJ2-1; 7 bases align to TRBD1. V shed 8 bases, J shed 4 bases, and the junction held 8 bases outside the gene matches. The CDR3 extends over 14 amino acids. Germline CDR1 reads SGHVS; CDR2 reads FNYEAQ. The CDR3 sequence is CASRPDREYNEQFF. The CDR3 DNA reads TGTGCCAGCCGTCCCGACAGGGAGTACAATGAGCAGTTCTTC. The complete variable domain, with remaining parts taken from reference TRBV7-6 and TRBJ2-1, reads GAGVSQSPRYKVTKRGQDVALRCDPISGHVSLYWYRQALGQGPEFLTYFNYEAQQDKSGLPNDRFSAERPEGSISTLTIQRTEQRDSAMYRCASRPDREYNEQFFGPGTRLTVL.

The chain links TRBV15 to TRBJ1-5; 7 nucleotides match TRBD1. Germline trimming cut 3 bases from V and 8 bases from J; bases unmatched to any gene: 7. CDR1 is LNHNV and CDR2 is YYDKDF in the germline V gene (reference sequence). The CDR3 is made up of 14 amino acids. CDR3 residues: CATSRDRRKEPQHF. The CDR3 DNA is TGTGCCACCAGCAGGGACAGGCGGAAGGAGCCCCAGCATTTT.